Below, one TCR beta chain is given with its context. Stated time point: after preoperative PTX-NDP chemotherapy. Paclitaxel-nedaplatin chemotherapy was given to patients ahead of their surgery. Each CDR3 protein gets one entry after TCRdb re-called the PCR reads with MiXCR. The sample comprises over 25,000 distinct CDR3 sequences, around 50% of which are singletons, and approximately 25% rests with the top ten. The CDR3 contains 16 residues. Germline V gene data show CDR1 as MNHNS and CDR2 as SASEGT. Losses at the gene ends were 4 bases for V and 9 bases for J; bases not matched to a gene: 16. The sample originates from a study of esophageal squamous cell carcinoma under preoperative chemotherapy.

The sample was collected from a patient given preoperative chemotherapy. The chain recombines TRBV6-1 with TRBJ2-3; TRBD2 aligns across 7 bases. The receptor was derived from a human donor with esophageal squamous cell carcinoma. The donor label of this sample is uncertain. CDR3 sequence reads: CASSVSSGSRKNTQYF. DNA of the CDR3: TGTGCCAGCAGTGTCTCTAGCGGCTCCCGCAAAAACACGCAGTATTTT.